The rows below give T cell receptor beta chains drawn from one sample of a study of blood T cells in healthy people across ages. Each CDR3 protein is one row after TCRdb ran MiXCR on the 5' RACE reads. This table has over 600,000 distinct CDR3 sequences, around 41% appearing once. The sequenced sample consisted of blood. Receptors originate from a man older than 75 in good health. Each CDR3 is given with its conserved first and last residue. The order of the fields is J gene, clone size, D gene, V gene, CDR3 protein, CDR3 DNA. The D gene is left open where the match is weak. Clone size is stated in some rows and not others, as once, few, many or a class when expanded.

J: TRBJ2-1
size: few
D: .
V: TRBV7-2
CDR3: CASSPVAERFNEQFF
DNA: TGTGCCAGCAGCCCAGTAGCGGAGCGGTTCAATGAGCAGTTCTTC

J: TRBJ2-5
size: many
D: TRBD2
V: TRBV25-1
CDR3: CASTRTRVETQYF
DNA: TGTGCCAGCACCCGGACTAGAGTTGAGACCCAGTACTTC

J: TRBJ2-1
size: .
D: TRBD2
V: TRBV5-8
CDR3: CASTPLAGVNYNEQFF
DNA: TGTGCCAGCACCCCCCTAGCGGGAGTTAACTACAATGAGCAGTTCTTC

J: TRBJ1-5
size: few
D: TRBD1
V: TRBV6-5
CDR3: CASSYSQGAQPQHF
DNA: TGTGCCAGCAGTTACTCCCAGGGGGCTCAGCCCCAGCATTTT

J: TRBJ1-1
size: once
D: TRBD1
V: TRBV20-1
CDR3: CSARAGTGKAFF
DNA: TGCAGTGCTAGAGCCGGGACAGGGAAAGCTTTCTTT

J: TRBJ2-3
size: .
D: TRBD2
V: TRBV6-5
CDR3: CASSYSFGTSGRGPWGTDTQYF
DNA: TGTGCCAGCAGTTACTCGTTCGGGACTAGCGGGAGAGGGCCCTGGGGCACAGATACGCAGTATTTT

J: TRBJ2-5
size: many
D: TRBD1
V: TRBV27
CDR3: CASSSPGQGLYETQYF
DNA: TGTGCCAGCAGTTCACCGGGACAGGGTCTGTACGAGACCCAGTACTTC

J: TRBJ2-5
size: .
D: TRBD2
V: TRBV9
CDR3: CASSVLAGVVETQYF
DNA: TGTGCCAGCAGCGTGCTAGCGGGAGTTGTAGAGACCCAGTACTTC

J: TRBJ1-2
size: .
D: .
V: TRBV20-1
CDR3: CSARREGGDGYTF
DNA: TGCAGTGCTAGGAGGGAGGGGGGCGATGGCTACACCTTC

J: TRBJ2-7
size: .
D: TRBD1
V: TRBV12-3/TRBV12-4
CDR3: CASSFAGTATYEQYF
DNA: TGTGCCAGCAGTTTCGCCGGGACAGCAACCTACGAGCAGTACTTC

J: TRBJ2-7
size: few
D: .
V: TRBV6-2/TRBV6-3
CDR3: CATWTMEDYEQYF
DNA: TGTGCCACCTGGACTATGGAGGACTACGAGCAGTACTTC

J: TRBJ1-2
size: .
D: .
V: TRBV18
CDR3: CASSRTDNYGYTF
DNA: TGCGCCAGCAGCCGGACTGATAACTATGGCTACACCTTC

J: TRBJ2-5
size: few
D: .
V: TRBV24-1
CDR3: CATSDPADRWETQYF
DNA: TGTGCCACCAGTGATCCGGCAGACCGGTGGGAGACCCAGTACTTC

J: TRBJ2-7
size: few
D: TRBD2
V: TRBV5-1
CDR3: CASSFGLAGGFYEQYF
DNA: TGCGCCAGCAGCTTTGGCCTAGCGGGGGGGTTCTATGAGCAGTACTTC

J: TRBJ2-1
size: .
D: TRBD2
V: TRBV20-1
CDR3: CSAPIAGASYNGRFF
DNA: TGCAGTGCTCCAATCGCGGGAGCGTCCTACAATGGGCGGTTCTTC

J: TRBJ2-5
size: few
D: TRBD1
V: TRBV20-1
CDR3: CSATEPTGFEETQYF
DNA: TGCAGTGCTACAGAGCCGACAGGGTTCGAAGAGACCCAGTACTTC

J: TRBJ2-7
size: few
D: .
V: TRBV7-2
CDR3: CASSFTLTRASSSYEQYF
DNA: TGTGCCAGCAGCTTTACCCTTACACGGGCCTCGAGCTCCTACGAGCAGTACTTC